A selection of T cell receptor beta chains follows, all from one sample in a study of type 1 regulatory T cells. The antigens of these receptors remain unknown. One entry per CDR3 protein, called by TCRdb with MiXCR from the reads. The table includes about 42,000 distinct CDR3 sequences, approximately 12% detected once. The sequenced sample was cultured non-Tr1 T cells, either the whole culture or a sorted T cell fraction (not recorded which). These receptors were obtained from a human donor in good health. CDR3s include the opening cysteine and the closing phenylalanine or tryptophan. The D gene is left open where the match is weak. Clone size is stated in some rows and not others, as once, few, many or a class when expanded.

>TRBD1|.|TRBV6-1|TRBJ2-7
TGTGCCACGCGGACAGGGGGCCACTACGAGCAGTACTTC
CATRTGGHYEQYF
>TRBD1|many|TRBV5-1|TRBJ1-1
TGCGCCAGCAGCTCCTTTTCCGCAGGGGGCGCGGGGGCTGAAGCTTTCTTT
CASSSFSAGGAGAEAFF
>TRBD2|few|TRBV11-2|TRBJ2-7
TGTGCCAGCAGCTTATTCTCAGGACTAGCGGGAAACGAGCAGTACTTC
CASSLFSGLAGNEQYF
>.|few|TRBV5-1|TRBJ2-1
TGCGCCAGCAGCTTGGTCAAACAGGAAGCCTCCTACAATGAGCAGTTCTTC
CASSLVKQEASYNEQFF
>TRBD2|many|TRBV7-4|TRBJ2-7
TGTGCCAGCAGCTTAGTAGCGGGAGTCCGCACCTACGAGCAGTACTTC
CASSLVAGVRTYEQYF
>TRBD2|many|TRBV9|TRBJ2-5
TGTGCCAGCAGCGTAGGCGGGAGGGCAGAAGAGACCCAGTACTTC
CASSVGGRAEETQYF
>TRBD1|.|TRBV3-1|TRBJ1-1
TGTGCCAGCGCCCCCTGGGGACAGGGGAAAGACACTGAAGCTTTCTTT
CASAPWGQGKDTEAFF
>TRBD2|few|TRBV20-1|TRBJ2-7
TGCAGTGCAGGGACTAGCGGGAGCGAGCAGTACTTC
CSAGTSGSEQYF
>.|once|TRBV7-9|TRBJ1-2
TGTGTCAGCAGCTTAGGGGAGATGCGAGGCTACACCTTC
CVSSLGEMRGYTF
>.|many|TRBV5-1|TRBJ2-3
TGCGCCAGCAGCTTCGGACAGACTAGCACAGATACGCAGTATTTT
CASSFGQTSTDTQYF
>.|.|TRBV20-1|TRBJ1-2
TGCAGTGCTAGTCAGGGACTCGGTTATGGCTACACCTTC
CSASQGLGYGYTF